This record concerns one T cell receptor (beta chain) sequence. The entry originates in a study of blood T cell repertoires in COVID-19. At the level of the study: The origin of the acute and convalescent COVID-19 samples was the United States, Italy and Spain. T cells, B-cell-depleted T cells, or PBMCs provided the cDNA or gDNA that served as material.

This CDR3 is built from 13 residues. The ends lost 7 bases at V and 4 bases at J; junction bases unmatched: 9. Germline-derived CDR1 and CDR2 are SQVTM and ANQGSEA. In the original workflow: Amplifying reference gene primers gave estimates of nucleated cell counts. Produced via immunoSEQ multiplex PCR; TCRdb's table is partial and in-frame only. That table furnishes V, J and clone size, whereas the DNA furnished D and trimming. The table includes around 170,000 clones, roughly nine tenths detected once. The rearrangement joins TRBV29-1 to TRBJ1-2, with 7 bases fitting TRBD1. Input material: peripheral blood. The receptor was isolated from a man aged 60 to 75 with acute or convalescent COVID-19. The CDR3: CSAPAQGPYGYTF. In nucleotides, the CDR3 is TGCAGCGCTCCGGCACAGGGGCCCTATGGCTACACCTTC.